This is a list of T cell receptor beta chains from one sample in a study of cytomegalovirus exposure and HLA in healthy donors. The data were produced by immunoSEQ multiplex PCR, yet TCRdb's version contains in-frame clones alone and is incomplete. Altogether about 67,000 clones are present, 65% to 70% being singletons, with the ten largest covering just over 2%. Sequenced material: PBMCs. These receptors originate from a woman between 25 and 40 years old in good health and CMV-seronegative. Both conserved end residues are part of each CDR3. D genes are given only for firm matches. Clone size appears in some rows only: once, few, many, or a class for an expanded clone.

-,TRBJ1-5,-,TRBV11-2,TGTGCCAGCAGCTTGAGGCTCGGGCAGCCCCAGCATTTT,CASSLRLGQPQHF
-,TRBJ2-1,-,TRBV2,TGTGCCAGCAGTGAAAGTCAGGGCCTGGGGAACAATGAGCAGTTCTTC,CASSESQGLGNNEQFF
-,TRBJ2-7,-,TRBV23-1,TGCGCCAGCAGCTCTACTGCCTTTCGGGGGTACGAGCAGTACTTC,CASSSTAFRGYEQYF
TRBD2,TRBJ2-5,-,TRBV4-1,TGCGCCAGCAGCCAAGAAGGTAGCGGGGGGGCCCAAGAGACCCAGTACTTC,CASSQEGSGGAQETQYF
-,TRBJ2-1,-,TRBV4-3,TGCGCCAGCAGCCAGGTCAGGGGTGCTTACAATGAGCAGTTCTTC,CASSQVRGAYNEQFF
TRBD2,TRBJ2-5,few,TRBV11-2,TGTGCCAGCAGCTTCCGTTCGCACCGCGGGGGAGAGACCCAGTACTTC,CASSFRSHRGGETQYF
-,TRBJ1-2,-,TRBV30,TGTGCCTGGAGTGTCGGCGGGGTTAGGCACACCTTC,CAWSVGGVRHTF
-,TRBJ2-7,-,TRBV18,TGTGCCAGCTCACCGACCCGTGACAACTACGAGCAGTACTTC,CASSPTRDNYEQYF
-,TRBJ2-5,-,TRBV4-2,TGTGCCAGCAGCCAAGGCAGAGAGACCCAGTACTTC,CASSQGRETQYF
-,TRBJ1-4,few,TRBV5-5,TGTGCCAGCAGCTTGGGGTCAGGGATCGAAAAACTGTTTTTT,CASSLGSGIEKLFF
TRBD1,TRBJ1-5,-,TRBV6-5,TGTGCCAGCAGTTTAACAGGGGTGGAAGGTCAGCCCCAGCATTTT,CASSLTGVEGQPQHF
TRBD2,TRBJ2-7,-,TRBV7-9,TGTGCCAGCGCGCGACTAGCGGGGGGGCTCGAGCAGTACTTC,CASARLAGGLEQYF
-,TRBJ2-7,-,TRBV11-3,TGTGCCAGCAGCCCGTGGGACAATTCCTACGAGCAGTACTTC,CASSPWDNSYEQYF
TRBD2,TRBJ2-3,once,TRBV4-1,TGCGCCAGCAGCCAGTTAGCGGGGGGCTCTACCACAGATACGCAGTCTTTT,CASSQLAGGSTTDTQSF
-,TRBJ2-7,-,TRBV28,TGTGCCAGCAGTACCCCCGGGACACGATACGAGCAGTACTTC,CASSTPGTRYEQYF
-,TRBJ1-4,-,TRBV6-6,TGTGCCAGCAGGCCAGGGTTAACTAATGAAAAACTGTTTTTT,CASRPGLTNEKLFF
-,TRBJ1-2,few,TRBV19,TGTGCCAGTAGTATTCCCGGGGGATCCTATGGCTACACCTTC,CASSIPGGSYGYTF
TRBD1,TRBJ1-6,-,TRBV27,TGTGCCAGCAGTTTTGGAGGGGGCAGTAATTCACCCCTCCACTTT,CASSFGGGSNSPLHF
TRBD1,TRBJ2-2,-,TRBV7-8,TGTGCCAGCAGCCCTCTAGGCCAGGGGGCCACCGGGGAGCTGTTTTTT,CASSPLGQGATGELFF
TRBD1,TRBJ1-5,few,TRBV5-6,TGTGCCAGCAGCAGGGGGGACAGGGAGGGTCAGCCCCAGCATTTT,CASSRGDREGQPQHF
-,TRBJ2-3,-,TRBV14,TGTGCCAGCAGCCAAGGAGACATAGATACGCAGTATTTT,CASSQGDIDTQYF
TRBD1,TRBJ1-2,-,TRBV7-2,TGTGCCAGCAGCTTAGAGGGATCCGGGACAGGGAGTGGCTACACCTTC,CASSLEGSGTGSGYTF
TRBD2,TRBJ2-1,few,TRBV9,TGTGCCAGCAGCGTAGGTCTGGCTAGCGGGCTCAATGAGCAGTTCTTC,CASSVGLASGLNEQFF
-,TRBJ2-5,once,TRBV7-6,TGTGCCAGCAGCTTATCTTTAGGGAGACAAGAGACCCAGTACTTC,CASSLSLGRQETQYF
-,TRBJ2-1,-,TRBV10-1,TGCGCCAGCAGTGAGACAGGCTCCTACAATGAGCAGTTCTTC,CASSETGSYNEQFF
-,TRBJ2-1,-,TRBV11-1,TGTGCCAGCAGCTTTAGAAGTAATGAGCAGTTCTTC,CASSFRSNEQFF
-,TRBJ2-7,-,TRBV7-2,TGTGCCAGCAGCTTTATAGGACAGAACTACGAGCAGTACTTC,CASSFIGQNYEQYF
-,TRBJ2-1,-,TRBV7-2,TGTGCCAGCAGCTCCGAGAGAGGCCAGTTCTTC,CASSSERGQFF
-,TRBJ2-5,-,TRBV7-9,TGTGCCAGCACCCAAGTGAACAGTGGCTGGGGCCGGCGAGAGACCCAGTACTTC,CASTQVNSGWGRRETQYF
TRBD1,TRBJ1-3,once,TRBV29-1,TGCAGCGTGGAACGCGACAGGGACGGAAACACCATATATTTT,CSVERDRDGNTIYF
-,TRBJ1-2,-,TRBV13,TGTGCCAGCACCTTCGGGTTTGACTATGGCTACACCTTC,CASTFGFDYGYTF
TRBD2,TRBJ2-3,-,TRBV7-9,TGTGCCAGCAGCTTGGCAGGGAGGGCAGATACGCAGTATTTT,CASSLAGRADTQYF
-,TRBJ1-4,-,TRBV9,TGTGCCAGCAGCGCACAGGGAGAGGGTGAAAAACTGTTTTTT,CASSAQGEGEKLFF
TRBD1,TRBJ1-1,few,TRBV7-6,TGTGCCAGCAGCTTATGGGGCCCGGGGACAGGGAACACTGAAGCTTTCTTT,CASSLWGPGTGNTEAFF
TRBD2,TRBJ2-5,-,TRBV5-8,TGTGCCAGCAGCTTGGGGACTAGCGGGGGTTGGGAGACCCAGTACTTC,CASSLGTSGGWETQYF
TRBD2,TRBJ2-1,-,TRBV11-3,TGTGCCAGCAGCTTATGGGGGGGGAGCTCCTACAATGAGCAGTTCTTC,CASSLWGGSSYNEQFF
TRBD1,TRBJ1-6,-,TRBV27,TGTGCCAGCAGTGCCCGGACAGGGACTTATAATTCACCCCTCCACTTT,CASSARTGTYNSPLHF
TRBD2,TRBJ2-2,-,TRBV11-3,TGTGCCAGCAGCTTAGATAGCGGGTCGAACACCGGGGAGCTGTTTTTT,CASSLDSGSNTGELFF
-,TRBJ1-2,few,TRBV28,TGTGCCAGCAGTTTAAGCGGGGGTGTGTATGGCTACACCTTC,CASSLSGGVYGYTF
-,TRBJ2-4,-,TRBV10-1,TGCGCCAGCAGTGAGTCTCTAGGGGACATTCAGTACTTC,CASSESLGDIQYF
TRBD1,TRBJ2-7,-,TRBV5-6,TGTGCCAGCAGCTTTAAGGACAGGGTCCTACGAGAGCAGTACTTC,CASSFKDRVLREQYF
-,TRBJ1-1,-,TRBV30,TGTGCCTGGAAGAGGGCGGGCACTGAAGCTTTCTTT,CAWKRAGTEAFF
-,TRBJ2-2,-,TRBV6-1,TGTGCCAGCAGAACCGGGACTTTGGTCGGGGAGCTGTTTTTT,CASRTGTLVGELFF